This passage covers 6 T cell receptor beta chains from one sample sequenced in a study of human T cells and chemical hapten exposure. TCRdb recomputed calls from the RACE reads with MiXCR, one row per CDR3 protein. Here the sample spans about 190,000 distinct CDR3 sequences, 24% being singletons. Documented time point: patch test 3, about 24 weeks after DPC sensitization. The sample's treatment: therapeutic diphenylcyclopropenone sensitization with weekly scalp DPC. The source was whole blood, collected in connection with sensitization to the hapten diphenylcyclopropenone (DPC). The receptors come from a middle-aged woman with alopecia areata. Some clones in this sample may be carry-over from other donors' samples.

This clonotype has only a few counts. The chain couples TRBV7-2 to TRBJ2-1; TRBD2 matches at 11 bases. The CDR3 has 16 residues. From germline, CDR1 is SGHTA and CDR2 FQGNSA. Unmatched junction bases numbered 3, after V lost 1 base and J lost 4 bases. Here the CDR3 DNA reads TGTGCCAGCAGCTTAGGGGGGACTAGCGGTTACAATGAGCAGTTCTTC. Encoded protein: CASSLGGTSGYNEQFF.

This clonotype was detected only a few times. The chain recombines TRBV6-5 with TRBJ1-5, with unresolved D. Trimming cost V 6 bases and J 7 bases, with 13 bases left between them. The CDR3 is 13 residues long. Germline V gene data show CDR1 as MNHEY and CDR2 as SVGAGI. The CDR3 loop is CASSYTVGQPQHF. The CDR3 coding sequence is TGTGCCAGCAGCTACACGGTAGGACAGCCCCAGCATTTT.

The chain couples TRBV29-1 to TRBJ2-3, with a possible D match to TRBD1 (5 bases). This CDR3 is 13 amino acids long. CDR1 SQVTM and CDR2 ANQGSEA come from the germline V gene. Trimming shortened V by 6 bases and J by 0 bases, and 10 bases separated the two germline ends. Written as DNA, the CDR3 is TGCAGCGTGCCAGGGTTTAGCACAGATACGCAGTATTTT. Residues: CSVPGFSTDTQYF.

There are many counts of this clonotype. The gene calls are TRBV15 and TRBJ2-3; 12 bases fit TRBD2. The CDR3 covers 16 residues. V trimming: 4 bases; J trimming: 4 bases; junction bases outside the gene matches: 6. Germline CDR1 reads LNHNV; CDR2 reads YYDKDF (reference sequence). This CDR3 reads CATSTRLAGAADTQYF. CDR3 sequence (DNA): TGTGCCACCAGCACAAGACTAGCGGGAGCGGCAGATACGCAGTATTTT. The whole variable domain, remainder taken from reference TRBV15 and TRBJ2-3, is DAMVIQNPRYQVTQFGKPVTLSCSQTLNHNVMYWYQQKSSQAPKLLFHYYDKDFNNEADTPDNFQSRRPNTSFCFLDIRSPGLGDTAMYLCATSTRLAGAADTQYFGPGTRLTVL.

This chain connects TRBV5-5 to TRBJ1-5, with unresolved D. Trimming pared 0 bases from V and 4 bases from J, leaving 11 bases between. The CDR3 consists of 15 residues. Germline assignment: CDR1 SGHKS and CDR2 YYEKEE (reference sequence). The CDR3, as DNA: TGTGCCAGCAGCTTGGGTCCAGGCCGGAATCAGCCCCAGCATTTT. It is translated as CASSLGPGRNQPQHF. The variable domain in full, with the rest retrieved from reference TRBV5-5 and TRBJ1-5, is DAGVTQSPTHLIKTRGQQVTLRCSPISGHKSVSWYQQVLGQGPQFIFQYYEKEERGRGNFPDRFSARQFPNYSSELNVNALLLGDSALYLCASSLGPGRNQPQHFGDGTRLSIL.

The CDR3 bases are TGTGCCAGCAGTGTAATTCCCCGCTATGGCTACACCTTC. Protein: CASSVIPRYGYTF. The chain has TRBV2 and TRBJ1-2, with unresolved D. Germline-derived CDR1 and CDR2 are SNHLY and FYNNEI. The germline V and J ends were trimmed by 4 bases and 4 bases, with 10 bases remaining between them. This CDR3 spans 13 amino acids.